Described below is a single TCR beta chain sequence and its context. This clonotype showed up many times. Its antigen remains unidentified. It has no much larger one-base neighbor in the sample; base qualities were not kept. This record comes from a study of CD8+CD57+ T cells in acquired aplastic anemia (dated by TCRdb to between 2018 and 2020). Notes on the research overall: Extracted DNA from sorted CD4+ and CD8+ cells averaged approximately 3.4 ug, ranging from roughly 0.17 to 30 ug. A CD8+CD57+ expansion meant a frequency higher than the mean frequency seen in healthy subjects. What the work shows at the level of the full study, not this receptor alone: Between patients and healthy controls, no significant difference in CD8+ Simpson's diversity was found (P=0.060). Around 28 CD8+ CDR3 sequences were found to be shared between patients and controls, but these sequences appeared to be highly expressed in patients and within the immunodominant clones of the patients.

Patients chosen for sequencing had shown expansion of CD8+CD57+ cells by flow cytometry. Every patient had a diagnosis of severe acquired aplastic anemia based on International Study of Aplastic Anemia and Agranulocytosis and Camitta criteria. No patient had received any therapy when blood was sampled. TCR repertoires of sorted CD4+ and CD8+ blood T cells from severe aplastic anemia patients and healthy subjects were deep-sequenced in the study. Patients were enrolled under clinicaltrials.gov protocols 00001620, 01623167, 00001397, 00071045, 00081523 and 00961064 in the USA. Ficoll-Paque density gradient centrifugation was used to isolate peripheral blood mononuclear cells. CD4+ and CD8+ T cells were sorted by FACS or magnetic beads before DNA extraction. The junction shows trimming of 6 bases on V and 1 base on J, plus 8 bases between the germline ends. Inclusive of the bounding cysteine and phenylalanine, the CDR3 is 13 residues long. Kept here is only the CDR3 DNA, which spans 39 bases and is read in frame from base 1. For CDR1 and CDR2, the germline V gene (reference sequence) lists LNHDA and SQIVND.

Profiling of TCR beta VDJ combinations and CDR3 sequences used genomic DNA as the template. An Illumina HiSeq 2000 was the platform used for TCR repertoire sequencing. Per the original workflow: Repertoire assessment relied on Simpson's diversity index, CDR3 size and DJ length profiles, and TRBV/TRBJ rearrangement plots. The most abundant DNA sequence in the deep sequencing data was taken as the immunodominant clone. CDR3 amino acid sequences were checked for sharing across subjects and were also compared against the VDJdb database and published repertoires. TCRdb reran the public reads through fastp at Q25 and MiXCR, keeping productive beta chains. CDR3 protein duplicates are merged, each entry listing the most common genes and DNA. Here the V and J calls rest on TCRdb's processing, not on the authors' analysis. The sample includes approximately 190,000 distinct CDR3 sequences, with less than 60% observed a single time. Jointly, the top ten make up around 8.8% of the sample.

What was sequenced was sorted CD4+, CD8+, or CD8+CD57+ T cells (not recorded which) from PBMCs. The chain uses TRBV19 and TRBJ2-3, and TRBD1 may be the D gene, going by 5 matching bases. The sequence was obtained from a human donor with aplastic anemia. The CDR3 region has the sequence CASSPTGTDTQYF. Read as DNA, the sequence is TGTGCCAGTAGCCCGACAGGCACAGATACGCAGTATTTT.